This T cell receptor (beta chain) was observed in a study of T cells in tuberculosis. Thawed, overnight-rested PBMC were stained with GMM-loaded CD1B tetramer, viability dye and anti-CD3, then sorted. The CD1B tetramers carried C32 glucose monomycolate purified from Rhodococcus equi. TCRdb's table, derived via immunoSEQ multiplex PCR, lists solely in-frame clones and lacks some. The sample includes some 90,000 clones, roughly 93% of them seen just once. The sequence came from an adult woman with latent tuberculosis. The sample consisted of CD1b-GMM tetramer-negative cells sorted from PBMCs.

As DNA, the CDR3 is TGTGCCAGCAGCACCCCCCGGAGAGACGGGGCCAACGTCCTGACTTTC. It yields the protein CASSTPRRDGANVLTF. The chain recombines TRBV9 with TRBJ2-6; D is ambiguous. CDR3 length: 16 residues. In germline, CDR1 is SGDLS, CDR2 YYNGEE. Deletions cut 4 bases from V and 4 bases from J, with 15 bases between.